This T cell receptor beta chain stems from a study of CD8+ T cells in alopecia areata. Broader study findings: Scalp lesions, especially in alopecia totalis/universalis, had higher clonality than normal scalp.

Cell sorting was applied to PBMCs, and CD4+ and CD8+ T cells were collected. The J segment lost 6 bases and the V segment lost 6 bases, leaving 8 bases of the junction unmatched. The CDR3 extends over 15 amino acids. CDR1 MNHEY and CDR2 SMNVEV come from the germline V gene (reference sequence). This clone was counted a few times. Its specificity is not known. RNA extraction and reverse transcription yielded cDNA as sequencing template. The method was immunoSEQ multiplex PCR; TCRdb's version includes in-frame clones alone and lacks a portion of them. Among about 200,000 clones listed, just over 55% were seen once.

The TCR was taken from a human donor in good health. The V gene is TRBV27, the J gene TRBJ1-6, with 7 bases aligning to TRBD1. The material sequenced was CD8+ T cells sorted from blood. In DNA, the CDR3 is TGTGCCAGCAGACGAGCGGGACAGAGTAATTCACCCCTCCACTTT. Translation: CASRRAGQSNSPLHF.